This T cell receptor beta chain derives from a study of shared clonotypes between healthy human individuals. In the study overall: Three plates each covered CD4 naive and memory; CD8 naive two, CD8 memory one.

The length of the CDR3 is 15 residues. CDR1 is SGHTA and CDR2 is FQGNSA in the germline V gene. V dropped 1 base and J dropped 0 bases, with 7 bases sitting between them. A remark on this clone: Other DNA sequences within the sample encode an identical CDR3.

Study donors comprised healthy, HIV-negative adults devoid of recent acute infection or vaccination. Partitioning of CD4+ cells yielded a CD45RA+ naive subset and a CD45RA-negative memory subset. As handled by the study authors: ImmunoSEQ junction-only sequences lacked quality scores, so their filtering differed. Using immunoSEQ multiplex PCR, the repertoire was profiled, and TCRdb retains in-frame clones only, with some absent. V and J calls and clone size come straight from that table; D and trimming were deduced from the DNA. The sample contains 2 million to 2.5 million clones, around 93% of which appear only once.

This clonotype was obtained from a man between 18 and 29 years old in good health. Some clones in this sample may be carry-over from other donors' samples. Sequencing was done on a sample of naive CD4+ T cells from PBMCs. Regarding subset: CD45RA+ positively selected. The chain combines TRBV7-2 with TRBJ2-1; the D is unclear. The CDR3 sequence is CASSLDPGSYNEQFF. CDR3 in DNA: TGTGCCAGCAGCTTAGATCCAGGCTCCTACAATGAGCAGTTCTTC.